This T cell receptor beta chain comes out of a study of technical replicates of blood from a handful of donors. Produced via immunoSEQ multiplex PCR; TCRdb's table is partial and in-frame only. The table lists about 87,000 clones, 95% of them singletons, with 0.34% in the top ten. The germline V gene has CDR1 MNHEY and CDR2 SVGAGI. This CDR3 has 14 residues. J lost 6 bases, V lost 7 bases, and 7 bases had no gene match. Material: T cells isolated from PBMCs. This receptor was taken from a human donor in good health. V gene TRBV6-5 combines with J gene TRBJ1-5, with TRBD1 identical over 9 bases. In DNA form, the CDR3 reads TGTGCCAGCAATTGGGGACAGGGCATTCAGCCCCAGCATTTT. Translating gives CASNWGQGIQPQHF.